This T cell receptor beta chain comes out of a study of shared clonotypes between healthy human individuals. Using immunoSEQ multiplex PCR, the repertoire was profiled, and TCRdb retains in-frame clones only, with some absent. Here the sample spans under 1 million clones, 92% being singletons. Naive CD8 cells, CD45RO-negative and positively selected for CCR7, excluded terminally differentiated effector memory CD45RA+ cells. The germline V gene encodes CDR1 SGHVS and CDR2 FNYEAQ. V was pared by 5 bases and J by 6 bases, with 11 bases between. CDR3 length: 13 amino acids. The TCR was taken from a man aged 30 to 45 in good health. The sequenced sample was naive CD8+ T cells sorted from blood. The rearrangement uses TRBV7-6 and TRBJ2-4; D not resolved. The CDR3 DNA sequence: TGTGCCAGCAGCCCCGACGAAGGAAACATTCAGTACTTC. It translates to CASSPDEGNIQYF.